The present T cell receptor (beta chain) was sequenced within a study of CD8 T cells in Susac syndrome. General study results and limits: An acknowledgment was made by the study that its TCR sequencing and HLA analysis involved relatively few individuals.

Sequencing targeted TCR beta in blood CD8+ and CD4+ T cells. Negative isolation was used for CD8+ and CD4+ T cells, and FACS enrichment was applied to TEMRA cells. The V gene lost 4 bases and the J gene lost 6 bases, with 13 bases spanning the gap. The CDR3 totals 14 residues. Germline values: CDR1 MNHEY, CDR2 SVGAGI. Details on this clonotype: Its antigen is not known.

RNA in amounts of roughly 0.5 to 1 ug was reverse transcribed with random hexamers. Multiplex immunoSEQ PCR targeted 54 Vbeta and 13 Jbeta TCR beta segments. TCRdb reprocessed the immunoSEQ multiplex PCR reads via MiXCR and lists one record per CDR3 protein. Of 150,000 to 200,000 distinct CDR3 sequences listed, about 94% were seen once; the top ten hold around 0.14%. Sequenced: CD4+ T cells from PBMCs. J is TRBJ1-5 and V is TRBV6-5; no firm D call. This clonotype was obtained from a human donor in good health. In DNA form, the CDR3 reads TGTGCCAGCAGTTTGTCCGGACGCTCTCAGCCCCAGCATTTT. This codes for CASSLSGRSQPQHF.